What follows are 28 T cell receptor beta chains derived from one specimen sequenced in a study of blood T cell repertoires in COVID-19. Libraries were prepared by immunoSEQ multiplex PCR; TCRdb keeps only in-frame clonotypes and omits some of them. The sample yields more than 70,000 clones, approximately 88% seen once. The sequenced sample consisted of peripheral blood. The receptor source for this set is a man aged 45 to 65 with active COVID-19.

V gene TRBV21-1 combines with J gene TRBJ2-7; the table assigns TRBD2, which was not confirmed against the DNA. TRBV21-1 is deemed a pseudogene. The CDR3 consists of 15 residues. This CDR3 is CASGQTGTSSYEQYF. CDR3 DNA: TGTGCCAGCGGTCAGACAGGGACTAGCTCCTACGAGCAGTACTTC.

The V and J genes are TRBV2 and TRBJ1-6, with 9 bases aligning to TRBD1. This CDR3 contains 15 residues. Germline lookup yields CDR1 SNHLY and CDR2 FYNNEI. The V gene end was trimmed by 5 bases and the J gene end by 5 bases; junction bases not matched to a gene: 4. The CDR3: CASSLQGADNSPLHF. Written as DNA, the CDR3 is TGTGCCAGCAGTTTACAGGGGGCAGATAATTCACCCCTCCACTTT.

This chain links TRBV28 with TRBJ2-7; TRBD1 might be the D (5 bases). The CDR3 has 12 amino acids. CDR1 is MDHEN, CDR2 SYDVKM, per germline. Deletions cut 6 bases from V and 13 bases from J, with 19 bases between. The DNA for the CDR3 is TGTGCCAGCAGCCCCCCCCAAGGGGCCCCCTACTTC. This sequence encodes CASSPPQGAPYF.

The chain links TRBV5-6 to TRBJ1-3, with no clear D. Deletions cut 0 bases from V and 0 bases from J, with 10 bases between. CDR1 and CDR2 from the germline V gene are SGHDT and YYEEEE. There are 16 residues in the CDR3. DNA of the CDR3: TGTGCCAGCAGCTTGGTGTCCCAATTCTCTGGAAACACCATATATTTT. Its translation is CASSLVSQFSGNTIYF.

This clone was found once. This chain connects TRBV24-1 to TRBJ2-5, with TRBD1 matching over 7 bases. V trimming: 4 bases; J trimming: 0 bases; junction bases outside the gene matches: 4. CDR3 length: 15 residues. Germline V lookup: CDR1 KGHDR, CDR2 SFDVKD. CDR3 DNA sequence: TGTGCCACCAGTGACCCGGGACAGTACCAAGAGACCCAGTACTTC. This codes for CATSDPGQYQETQYF.

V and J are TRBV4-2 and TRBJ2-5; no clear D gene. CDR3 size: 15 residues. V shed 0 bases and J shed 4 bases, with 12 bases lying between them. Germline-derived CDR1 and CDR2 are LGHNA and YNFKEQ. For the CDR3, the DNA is TGTGCCAGCAGCCAAGAAGAAGACACCCGAGAGACCCAGTACTTC. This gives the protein CASSQEEDTRETQYF.

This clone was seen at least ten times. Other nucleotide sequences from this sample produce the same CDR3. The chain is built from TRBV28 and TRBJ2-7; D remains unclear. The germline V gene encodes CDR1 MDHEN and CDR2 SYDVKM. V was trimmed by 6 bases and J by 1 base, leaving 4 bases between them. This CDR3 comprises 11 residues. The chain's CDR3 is CASSRSYEQYF. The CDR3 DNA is TGTGCCAGCAGCCGGTCCTACGAGCAGTACTTC.

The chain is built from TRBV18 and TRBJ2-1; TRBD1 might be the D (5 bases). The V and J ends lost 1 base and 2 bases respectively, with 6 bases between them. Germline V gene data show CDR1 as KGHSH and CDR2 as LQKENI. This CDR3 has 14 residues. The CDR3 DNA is TGTGCCAGCTCACCACTACAGGCCTACAATGAGCAGTTCTTC. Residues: CASSPLQAYNEQFF.

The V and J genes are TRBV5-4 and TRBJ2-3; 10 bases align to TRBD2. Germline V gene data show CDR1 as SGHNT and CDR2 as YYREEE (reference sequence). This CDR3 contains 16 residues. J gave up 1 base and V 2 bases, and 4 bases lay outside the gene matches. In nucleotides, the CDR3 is TGTGCCAGCAGCTTCAAGCGGGGGGGCGGCACAGATACGCAGTATTTT. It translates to CASSFKRGGGTDTQYF.

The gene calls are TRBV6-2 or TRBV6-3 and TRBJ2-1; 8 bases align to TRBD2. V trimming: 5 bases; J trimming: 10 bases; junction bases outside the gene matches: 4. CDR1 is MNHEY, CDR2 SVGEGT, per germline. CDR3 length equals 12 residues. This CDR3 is CASSETSAEQFF. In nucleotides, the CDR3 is TGTGCCAGCAGTGAGACTAGCGCCGAGCAGTTCTTC.

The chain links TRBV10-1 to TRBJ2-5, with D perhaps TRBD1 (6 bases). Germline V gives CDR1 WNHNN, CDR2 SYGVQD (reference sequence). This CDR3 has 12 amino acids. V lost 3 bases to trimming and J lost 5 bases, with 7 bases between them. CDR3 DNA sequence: TGCGCCAGCAGTGATACAGGGGAGACCCAGTACTTC. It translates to CASSDTGETQYF.

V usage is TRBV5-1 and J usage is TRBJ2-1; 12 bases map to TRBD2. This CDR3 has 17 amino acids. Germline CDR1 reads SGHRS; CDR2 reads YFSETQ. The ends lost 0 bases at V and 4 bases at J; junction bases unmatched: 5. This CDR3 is CASSLGLAGGQYNEQFF. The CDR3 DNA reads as TGCGCCAGCAGCTTGGGTCTAGCGGGGGGGCAATACAATGAGCAGTTCTTC. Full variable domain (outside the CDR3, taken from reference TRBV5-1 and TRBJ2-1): KAGVTQTPRYLIKTRGQQVTLSCSPISGHRSVSWYQQTPGQGLQFLFEYFSETQRNKGNFPGRFSGRQFSNSRSEMNVSTLELGDSALYLCASSLGLAGGQYNEQFFGPGTRLTVL.

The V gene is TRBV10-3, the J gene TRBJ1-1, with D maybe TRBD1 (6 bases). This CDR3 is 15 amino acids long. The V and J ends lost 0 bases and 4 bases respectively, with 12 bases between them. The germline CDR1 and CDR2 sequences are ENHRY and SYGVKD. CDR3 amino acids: CAISESLTGATEAFF. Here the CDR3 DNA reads TGTGCCATCAGTGAGTCTTTGACAGGAGCCACTGAAGCTTTCTTT.

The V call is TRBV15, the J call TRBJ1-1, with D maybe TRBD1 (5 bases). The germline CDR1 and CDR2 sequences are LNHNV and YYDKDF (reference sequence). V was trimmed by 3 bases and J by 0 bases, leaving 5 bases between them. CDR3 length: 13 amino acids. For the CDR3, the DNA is TGTGCCACCAGCAGGGACATGAACACTGAAGCTTTCTTT. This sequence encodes CATSRDMNTEAFF.

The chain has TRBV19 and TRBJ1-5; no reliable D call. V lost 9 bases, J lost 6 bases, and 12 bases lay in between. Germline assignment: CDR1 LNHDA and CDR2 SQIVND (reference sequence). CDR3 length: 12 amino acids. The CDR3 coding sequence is TGTGCCAGCCACGACTCGACTCAGCCCCAGCATTTT. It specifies CASHDSTQPQHF.

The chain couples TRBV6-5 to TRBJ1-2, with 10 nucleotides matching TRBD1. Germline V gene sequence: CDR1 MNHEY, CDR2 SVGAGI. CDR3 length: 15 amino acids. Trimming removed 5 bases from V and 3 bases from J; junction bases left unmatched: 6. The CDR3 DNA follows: TGTGCCAGCAGTCCCGGGACAGGGGCGGACTATGGCTACACCTTC. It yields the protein CASSPGTGADYGYTF.

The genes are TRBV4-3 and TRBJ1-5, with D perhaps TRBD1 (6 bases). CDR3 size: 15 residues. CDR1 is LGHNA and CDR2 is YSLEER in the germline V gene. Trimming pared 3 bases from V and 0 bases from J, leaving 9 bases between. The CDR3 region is CASSQETGSNQPQHF. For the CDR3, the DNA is TGCGCCAGCAGCCAGGAGACAGGTAGCAATCAGCCCCAGCATTTT.

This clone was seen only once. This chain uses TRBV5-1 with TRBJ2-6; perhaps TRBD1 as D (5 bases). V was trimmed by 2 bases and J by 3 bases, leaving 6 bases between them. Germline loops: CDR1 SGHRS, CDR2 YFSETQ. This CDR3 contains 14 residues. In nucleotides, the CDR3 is TGCGCCAGCAGCTTAGACAGTGGGGCCAACGTCCTGACTTTC. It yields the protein CASSLDSGANVLTF.

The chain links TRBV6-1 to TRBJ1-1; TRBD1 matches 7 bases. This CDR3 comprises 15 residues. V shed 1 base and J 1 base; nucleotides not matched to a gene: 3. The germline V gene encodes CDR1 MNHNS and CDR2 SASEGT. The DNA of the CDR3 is TGTGCCAGCAGTGAAGAGGGGGCTCGGAACACTGAAGCTTTCTTT. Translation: CASSEEGARNTEAFF.

Here the CDR3 reads CARTRQVNQPQHF. The CDR3 nucleotides are TGTGCCAGAACCCGGCAGGTTAATCAGCCCCAGCATTTT. The V gene is TRBV6-5, the J gene TRBJ1-5; no clear D gene. The CDR3 length is 13 residues. V was pared by 9 bases and J by 4 bases, with 13 bases between. CDR1 is MNHEY, CDR2 SVGAGI, per germline.

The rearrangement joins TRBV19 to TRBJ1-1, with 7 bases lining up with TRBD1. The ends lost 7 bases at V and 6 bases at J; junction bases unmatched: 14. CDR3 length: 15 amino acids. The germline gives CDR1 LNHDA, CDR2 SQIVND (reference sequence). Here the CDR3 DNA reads TGTGCCAGTATTTTCCATGCTACAGGGGTCGCTGAAGCTTTCTTT. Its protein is CASIFHATGVAEAFF.

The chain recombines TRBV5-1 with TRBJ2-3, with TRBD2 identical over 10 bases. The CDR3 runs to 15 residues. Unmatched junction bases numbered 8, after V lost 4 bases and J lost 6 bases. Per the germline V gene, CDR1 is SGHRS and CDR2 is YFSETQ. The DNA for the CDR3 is TGCGCCAGCAGCAAGACTAGCGGGCTCGGGGATACGCAGTATTTT. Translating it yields CASSKTSGLGDTQYF.

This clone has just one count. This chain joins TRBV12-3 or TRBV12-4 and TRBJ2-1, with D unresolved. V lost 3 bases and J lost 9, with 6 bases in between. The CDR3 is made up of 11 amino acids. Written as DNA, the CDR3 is TGTGCCAGCAGTTTTCCGGGTGAGCAGTTCTTC. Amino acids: CASSFPGEQFF.

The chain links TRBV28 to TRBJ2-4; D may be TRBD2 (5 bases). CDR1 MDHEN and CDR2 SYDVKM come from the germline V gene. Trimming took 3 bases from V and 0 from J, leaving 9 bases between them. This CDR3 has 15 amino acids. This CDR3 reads CASSFGGLAKNIQYF. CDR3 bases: TGTGCCAGCAGTTTTGGCGGGTTAGCCAAAAACATTCAGTACTTC.

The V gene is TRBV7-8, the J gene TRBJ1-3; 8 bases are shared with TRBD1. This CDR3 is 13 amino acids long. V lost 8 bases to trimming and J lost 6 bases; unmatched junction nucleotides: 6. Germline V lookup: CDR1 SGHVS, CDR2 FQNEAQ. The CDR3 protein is CASGDRGENTIYF. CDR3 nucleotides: TGTGCCAGCGGAGACAGGGGCGAAAACACCATATATTTT.

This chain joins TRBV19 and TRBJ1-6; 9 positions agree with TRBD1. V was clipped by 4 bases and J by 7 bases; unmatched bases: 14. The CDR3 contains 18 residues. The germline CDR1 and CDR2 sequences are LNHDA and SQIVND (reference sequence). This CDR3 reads CASSTKTQGQGHNSPLHF. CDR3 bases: TGTGCCAGTAGTACCAAAACACAAGGACAGGGGCACAATTCACCCCTCCACTTT.

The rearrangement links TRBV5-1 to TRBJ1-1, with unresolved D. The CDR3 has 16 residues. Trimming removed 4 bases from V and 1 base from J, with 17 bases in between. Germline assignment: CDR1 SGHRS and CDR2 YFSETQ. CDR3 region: CASSLGLYGPNTEAFF. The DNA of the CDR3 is TGCGCCAGCAGCCTGGGGTTGTATGGGCCGAACACTGAAGCTTTCTTT.

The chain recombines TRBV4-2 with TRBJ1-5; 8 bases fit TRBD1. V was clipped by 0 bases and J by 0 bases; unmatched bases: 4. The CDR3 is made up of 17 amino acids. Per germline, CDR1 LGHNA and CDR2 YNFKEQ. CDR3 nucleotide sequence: TGTGCCAGCAGCCAAGAATCCCAGGGGGCTAGCAATCAGCCCCAGCATTTT. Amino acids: CASSQESQGASNQPQHF.